Following are 9 T cell receptor beta chains from one sample sequenced in a study of CD8 T cells in Susac syndrome. Reverse transcription used roughly 0.45 to 1 ug RNA and random hexamers. A single record per CDR3 protein comes from TCRdb applying MiXCR to the immunoSEQ multiplex PCR reads. The repertoire has fewer than 350,000 distinct CDR3 sequences, around 85% of them found once; the top ten carry 0.21%. Sequenced material: CD8+ T cells from PBMCs. These receptors originate from a human donor with multiple sclerosis.

The chain is built from TRBV9 and TRBJ2-2, with 8 bases identical to TRBD2. Germline loops: CDR1 SGDLS, CDR2 YYNGEE. The CDR3 contains 16 residues. V gave up 3 bases and J gave up 1 base; unmatched junction bases: 5. This CDR3 is CASSDASGGNTGELFF. The CDR3 DNA reads TGTGCCAGCAGCGACGCGAGCGGGGGGAACACCGGGGAGCTGTTTTTT.

This sequence joins TRBV19 and TRBJ2-5; D is perhaps TRBD2 (5 bases). Germline CDR1 LNHDA, CDR2 SQIVND (reference sequence). This CDR3 has 14 amino acids. Trimming left V 3 bases short and J 5 bases short, with 13 bases between. The CDR3 protein is CASSMLRGEETQYF. CDR3 DNA sequence: TGTGCCAGTAGTATGCTCCGGGGAGAGGAGACCCAGTACTTC.

The V gene is TRBV6-5, the J gene TRBJ2-5; 7 nucleotides match TRBD1. The ends lost 0 bases at V and 1 base at J; junction bases unmatched: 11. The length of the CDR3 is 18 residues. CDR1 and CDR2 (germline): MNHEY, SVGAGI. The CDR3 loop is CASSYSWTGVSGQETQYF. DNA of the CDR3: TGTGCCAGCAGTTACTCTTGGACAGGAGTAAGTGGCCAAGAGACCCAGTACTTC.

This rearrangement joins TRBV21-1 to TRBJ2-7; the listed D gene, TRBD1, was not tested against the DNA. TRBV21-1 is given as a pseudogene. The length of the CDR3 is 13 residues. The DNA of the CDR3 is TGTGCCAGCAGCAAACGGGGCGGCTACGAGCAGTACTTC. Amino acids: CASSKRGGYEQYF.

The chain has TRBV28 and TRBJ2-4; 8 nucleotides match TRBD1. Germline V gives CDR1 MDHEN, CDR2 SYDVKM. This CDR3 contains 15 residues. The J segment lost 6 bases and the V segment lost 7 bases, leaving 11 bases of the junction unmatched. CDR3 bases: TGTGCCAGCACTTTTTCAGGGGGCGTGCGAAACATTCAGTACTTC. Its translation: CASTFSGGVRNIQYF.

This rearrangement joins TRBV5-1 to TRBJ2-1; TRBD1 matches at 9 bases. The V and J ends lost 6 bases and 4 bases, in that order; junction bases with no gene match: 5. Germline lookup yields CDR1 SGHRS and CDR2 YFSETQ. The CDR3 sequence is 14 residues long. CDR3 in amino acids: CASTKTGGYNEQFF. For the CDR3, the DNA is TGCGCCAGCACGAAGACAGGGGGGTACAATGAGCAGTTCTTC.

The rearrangement joins TRBV4-1 to TRBJ1-2, with a weak D call TRBD1 (5 bases). CDR1 MGHRA and CDR2 YSYEKL come from the germline V gene. The CDR3 spans 15 residues. V dropped 4 bases and J dropped 5 bases, with 17 bases sitting between them. The CDR3 reads CASSRAPGLMYGYTF. CDR3 coding DNA: TGCGCCAGCAGCCGAGCCCCGGGACTGATGTATGGCTACACCTTC.

The gene calls are TRBV12-3 or TRBV12-4 and TRBJ2-3, with 15 bases matching TRBD2. The CDR3 is 19 amino acids. With V trimmed by 6 bases and J by 4 bases, 14 bases remained unmatched. For the CDR3, the DNA is TGTGCCAGCAGCCCGGGACTAGCGGGAGGCTTCGGGGTCCCAGATACGCAGTATTTT. Its translation is CASSPGLAGGFGVPDTQYF.

The rearrangement joins TRBV18 to TRBJ1-1; 7 bases agree with TRBD1. This CDR3 contains 15 residues. The V segment lost 3 bases and the J segment 1 base; nucleotides outside the gene matches: 5. The germline gives CDR1 KGHSH, CDR2 LQKENI. The CDR3 spells CASSPPGQANTEAFF. The CDR3 DNA sequence: TGTGCCAGCTCACCGCCAGGACAGGCGAACACTGAAGCTTTCTTT.